Listed below are T cell receptor beta chains from one sample, sequenced in a study of T-cell reconstitution after alpha-beta-depleted transplantation in children. TCRdb reanalysed the PCR reads using MiXCR and keeps one entry per CDR3 protein. The repertoire has about 610,000 distinct CDR3 sequences, 10% to 13% of them found once; the top ten carry roughly 4%. The specimen comprised PBMCs from the stem cell graft donor, sampled from the stem cell graft. The receptors originated from a human donor who donated a stem cell graft to a child with acute myeloid leukemia. The CDR3 runs from the conserved cysteine through the conserved F or W. The D gene is left open where the match is weak. The size entry is marked missing in some rows and otherwise reads once, few, many or a size class.

v_gene	j_gene	d_gene	abundance	CDR3nt	CDR3aa
TRBV20-1	TRBJ2-3	NA	NA	TGCAGTGCTAGAGAGTCAGGGTTCACAGATACGCAGTATTTT	CSARESGFTDTQYF
TRBV12-3/TRBV12-4	TRBJ1-6	TRBD1	NA	TGTGCCAGCAGTTTATTGGGACAGAGCTCCTATAATTCACCCCTCCACTTT	CASSLLGQSSYNSPLHF
TRBV4-2	TRBJ2-7	TRBD2	few	TGTGCCAGCAGCCAACTCACTAGCGGGAGGGCAGAAGAGCAGTACTTC	CASSQLTSGRAEEQYF
TRBV29-1	TRBJ2-7	TRBD2	NA	TGCAGCTCGTCCGGGACTAGCGGGACCTACGAGCAGTACTTC	CSSSGTSGTYEQYF
TRBV28	TRBJ1-2	NA	NA	TGTGCCAGCAGTCCGCGCCTTTGGCAGGGCAGTGGCTACACCTTC	CASSPRLWQGSGYTF
TRBV29-1	TRBJ2-3	NA	few	TGCAGCGTTGAAGATAGGGGGAGTTCGTTAGATACGCAGTATTTT	CSVEDRGSSLDTQYF
TRBV21-1	TRBJ2-3	NA	many	TGTGCCAGCATACCACCCCAGGGTGATACGCAGTATTTT	CASIPPQGDTQYF
TRBV5-1	TRBJ1-1	NA	many	TGCGCCAGCAGCGACAACGTTGGGTCTTTGAGCGATGAAGCTTTCTTT	CASSDNVGSLSDEAFF
TRBV6-2/TRBV6-3	TRBJ2-2	NA	many	TGTGCCAGCAGTTCCCGGGTCGCCGGGGAGCTGTTTTTT	CASSSRVAGELFF
TRBV29-1	TRBJ1-1	NA	few	TGCAGCGCCATGTGGGGAGGGCTGAACACTGAAGCTTTCTTT	CSAMWGGLNTEAFF
TRBV29-1	TRBJ2-5	NA	NA	TGCAGCGTTGACCTGGGCGGGGCCCAAGAGACCCAGTACTTC	CSVDLGGAQETQYF
TRBV29-1	TRBJ1-1	NA	many	TGCAGCGTCTCGGACAGCGCGGGGGCTTTCTTT	CSVSDSAGAFF
TRBV27	TRBJ2-2	TRBD2	NA	TGTGCCAGCAGTTTATATCCCGGGAGCGGGAAGATCACCGGGGAGCTGTTTTTT	CASSLYPGSGKITGELFF
TRBV20-1	TRBJ1-3	NA	few	TGCAGTGCTAGACAGGGATCCTCCTCTGGAAACACCATATATTTT	CSARQGSSSGNTIYF
TRBV14	TRBJ2-1	NA	few	TGTGCCAGCAGCCAAAGGCGGGACTCCTACAATGAGCAGTTCTTC	CASSQRRDSYNEQFF
TRBV11-3	TRBJ2-5	NA	few	TGTGCCAGCAGCTTAACCGCTTCTTCGGGGACCCAGTACTTC	CASSLTASSGTQYF
TRBV6-2/TRBV6-3	TRBJ2-2	TRBD2	few	TGTGCCAGCAATGTAGCGGGGGTAGCCGGGGAGCTGTTTTTT	CASNVAGVAGELFF
TRBV6-5	TRBJ1-5	TRBD1	many	TGTGCCAGCAAGCTTAAGGGACAGGGCAATCAGCCCCAGCATTTT	CASKLKGQGNQPQHF
TRBV12-3/TRBV12-4	TRBJ2-1	TRBD1	many	TGTGCCAGCAGTTTCGGTCGGGGACAGGGTACCCATGAGCAGTTCTTC	CASSFGRGQGTHEQFF
TRBV6-5	TRBJ1-5	TRBD1	few	TGTGCCAGCAGAAGACAGGGTGGGGATCAGCCCCAGCATTTT	CASRRQGGDQPQHF
TRBV12-3/TRBV12-4	TRBJ1-2	NA	NA	TGTGCCAGCAGTTGGTACTATGGCTACACCTTC	CASSWYYGYTF
TRBV5-1	TRBJ1-5	TRBD1	NA	TGCGCCAGCAGCTTGACAGGGGTAGATCAGCCCCAGCATTTT	CASSLTGVDQPQHF